This T cell receptor beta chain was observed in a study of regulatory T cells in long-lasting Graves disease. V dropped 0 bases and J dropped 5 bases, with 16 bases sitting between them. The CDR3 contains 17 residues. Germline V CDR1 and CDR2: SGHAT, FQNNGV. The study's findings and limits: The small sample size may have reduced accuracy.

With iRepertoire HTBI primers and Arm-PCR of CDR3 regions, TCR beta libraries were built. TCRdb reanalysed the multiplex PCR reads using MiXCR and keeps one entry per CDR3 protein. This table has fewer than 400,000 distinct CDR3 sequences, less than 25% appearing once. This clonotype was recorded a few times. Its specificity is unknown. The time point here: persistent/refractory GD, antithyroid drugs over 5 years with positive TRAb. Construction of the TCR library relied on RNA isolated from PBMCs. It was American Thyroid Association guidelines that determined Graves' disease diagnosis. J is TRBJ1-4 and V is TRBV11-2; D gene unclear. The receptor was derived from a female donor with Graves disease. Sequences were derived from peripheral blood mononuclear cells (PBMCs), sampled when the disease was refractory, from a patient treated with antithyroid drugs. CDR3 region: CASSLEIILRSNEKLFF. The CDR3 nucleotides read TGTGCCAGCAGCTTAGAAATTATCTTACGGTCAAATGAAAAACTGTTTTTT.